These T cell receptor beta chains were read from a single sample in a study of blood T cell repertoires in COVID-19. TCRdb's copy holds only in-frame clones and misses some; the assay was immunoSEQ multiplex PCR. The sample consists of approximately 100,000 clones, roughly nine tenths of them appearing once. The sequenced material came from peripheral blood. Receptors originate from a man in his fifties with acute or convalescent COVID-19. CDR3s include the opening cysteine and the closing phenylalanine or tryptophan. The D gene is left open where the match is weak.

v_call	d_call	j_call	cdr3_aa	cdr3_nt
TRBV18	-	TRBJ2-1	CATLARGQGGNEQFF	TGTGCCACCCTAGCTCGGGGACAAGGGGGCAATGAGCAGTTCTTC
TRBV11-3	-	TRBJ1-2	CASSSAGGGYGYTF	TGTGCCAGCAGCTCCGCGGGGGGGGGCTATGGCTACACCTTC
TRBV7-2	TRBD1	TRBJ1-6	CASSFPGGLSPLHF	TGTGCCAGCAGCTTCCCAGGGGGTCTTTCACCCCTCCACTTT
TRBV19	-	TRBJ2-7	CASSGTNTYEQYF	TGTGCCAGTAGCGGGACAAATACCTACGAGCAGTACTTC
TRBV7-9	TRBD1	TRBJ2-4	CASSSPGQGWTKNIQYF	TGTGCCAGCAGCTCACCGGGACAGGGATGGACCAAAAACATTCAGTACTTC
TRBV11-2	-	TRBJ1-3	CASSTVRGTGNTIYF	TGTGCCAGCAGCACAGTCCGGGGGACTGGAAACACCATATATTTT
TRBV12-3/TRBV12-4	-	TRBJ2-2	CASSLKGNGELFF	TGTGCCAGCAGTTTAAAGGGGAACGGGGAGCTGTTTTTT
TRBV4-1	-	TRBJ2-1	CASSQDRGASSYNEQFF	TGCGCCAGCAGCCAAGATCGGGGGGCCAGCTCCTACAATGAGCAGTTCTTC
TRBV4-2	TRBD1	TRBJ1-3	CASSQDRDRVLSGTGNTIYF	TGTGCCAGCAGCCAAGACCGGGACAGGGTTCTTAGTGGCACTGGAAACACCATATATTTT
TRBV2	-	TRBJ2-4	CASRGRLIAKNIQYF	TGTGCCAGCAGAGGCAGACTCATAGCCAAAAACATTCAGTACTTC
TRBV3-1/TRBV3-2	TRBD1	TRBJ1-2	CASSRGQGEGYTF	TGTGCCAGCAGCCGAGGACAGGGTGAAGGCTACACCTTC
TRBV19	-	TRBJ1-5	CASSMGRPHSNQPQHF	TGTGCCAGTAGTATGGGCAGGCCGCATAGCAATCAGCCCCAGCATTTT
TRBV6-5	TRBD2	TRBJ2-1	CAAMGGYNEQFF	TGTGCCGCGATGGGGGGGTACAATGAGCAGTTCTTC
TRBV7-2	-	TRBJ1-2	CASSEYSNYGYTF	TGTGCCAGCAGCGAGTACAGTAACTATGGCTACACCTTC
TRBV12-3/TRBV12-4	-	TRBJ2-7	CASSFYRVHEQYF	TGTGCCAGCAGTTTTTACAGGGTTCACGAGCAGTACTTC
TRBV19	-	TRBJ1-5	CASSALVGQPQHF	TGTGCCAGTAGCGCCCTAGTAGGTCAGCCCCAGCATTTT
TRBV4-2	-	TRBJ1-2	CASNKDSQGSNGYTF	TGTGCCAGCAACAAAGACTCCCAGGGGAGTAATGGCTACACCTTC
TRBV3-1/TRBV3-2	TRBD2	TRBJ2-5	CASSQRGRGTSGRYQETQYF	TGTGCCAGCAGCCAGAGAGGGAGGGGGACTAGCGGGAGGTACCAAGAGACCCAGTACTTC
TRBV12-3/TRBV12-4	-	TRBJ2-2	CASRRGAGELFF	TGTGCCAGCCGTCGCGGGGCCGGGGAGCTGTTTTTT
TRBV11-2	TRBD1	TRBJ1-1	CASSLAQDRGPFF	TGTGCCAGCAGCTTAGCCCAGGACAGGGGTCCTTTCTTT